Only one count was recorded for the clone carrying this T cell receptor beta chain. The record originates from a study of blood T cell repertoires in COVID-19. Assay used: immunoSEQ multiplex PCR; TCRdb lists only in-frame clones, some missing. The profile shows around 60,000 clones, 85% to 90% of them singletons. The V gene lost 5 bases and the J gene lost 0 bases, with 10 bases spanning the gap. The CDR3 sequence is 15 residues long. Germline-derived CDR1 and CDR2 are SGHTA and FQGNSA. The chain couples TRBV7-2 to TRBJ1-4; D is unclear. The specimen sequenced was peripheral blood. This TCR was recovered from a man aged 55 to 70 with active COVID-19. CDR3 bases: TGTGCCAGCAGCCCGACATTTACAACTAATGAAAAACTGTTTTTT. It is translated as CASSPTFTTNEKLFF.